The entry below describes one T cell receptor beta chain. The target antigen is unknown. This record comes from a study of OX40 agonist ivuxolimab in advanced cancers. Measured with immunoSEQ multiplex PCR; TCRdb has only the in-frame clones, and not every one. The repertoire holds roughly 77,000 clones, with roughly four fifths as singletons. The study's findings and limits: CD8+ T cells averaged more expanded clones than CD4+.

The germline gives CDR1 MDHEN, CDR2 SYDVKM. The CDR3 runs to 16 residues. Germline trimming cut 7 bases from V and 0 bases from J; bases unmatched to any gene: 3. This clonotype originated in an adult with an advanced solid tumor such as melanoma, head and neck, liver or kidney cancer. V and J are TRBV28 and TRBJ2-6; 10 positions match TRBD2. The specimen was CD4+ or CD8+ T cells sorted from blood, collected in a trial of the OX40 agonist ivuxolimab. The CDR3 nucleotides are TGTGCCAGCATAGCGGGAGGTTACTCTGGGGCCAACGTCCTGACTTTC. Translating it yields CASIAGGYSGANVLTF.